This T cell receptor (beta chain) came from a study of graft-versus-host responses after intestinal transplantation. For the study at large: Every recipient had anti-thymocyte globulin induction and around three years of tacrolimus plus steroids.

As to this clone: Its antigen is currently unknown.

This CDR3 has 16 amino acids. Germline assignment: CDR1 LGHNA and CDR2 YNFKEQ. Trimming took off 0 bases at V and 0 bases at J, with 12 bases between the two ends. Using immunoSEQ multiplex PCR, the repertoire was profiled, and TCRdb retains in-frame clones only, with some absent. This table has 100,000 or so clones, roughly 93% appearing once. Study results and limitations: When patients had graft-donor T cell macrochimerism, their allografts held high graft-versus-host to host-versus-graft clonal ratios. Some GvH clones appeared in ileal mucosa or blood before recipient bone marrow.

This specimen was unstimulated CD8+ T cells sorted from spleen or lymph node cells, taken before transplant. The chain employs TRBV4-2 and TRBJ2-7, with a tentative D call TRBD1 (6 bases). The receptor was derived from a human donor who was the organ donor for an intestinal transplant. CDR3 sequence reads: CASSQDWGTNSYEQYF. The CDR3 DNA is TGTGCCAGCAGCCAAGATTGGGGGACAAACTCCTACGAGCAGTACTTC.